The 12 T cell receptor beta chains below all came from one sample that was sequenced in a study of post-analysis software for immune sequencing data. Study-level results: TRBV5-6, TRBV5-1 and TRBV20-1 were among several TRBV segments more frequent in patients than controls.

The TCR beta cDNA libraries carried unique molecular identifiers. TCRdb re-called the PCR reads through MiXCR, storing one row per CDR3 protein. The table has roughly 600,000 distinct CDR3 sequences, 44% seen once; the top ten hold under 2%. These receptors have no known antigen. Sequences were obtained from blood. The receptor source for this set is a girl aged 10 to 17 with multiple sclerosis.

This clonotype was seen only a few times. The J gene is TRBJ2-1, the V gene TRBV4-2; D is ambiguous. The V end was cut by 0 bases, the J end by 3 bases, with 9 bases between. This CDR3 contains 15 residues. Germline V lookup: CDR1 LGHNA, CDR2 YNFKEQ. CDR3 sequence (DNA): TGTGCCAGCAGCCAAGAAGAAAGCTTCTACAATGAGCAGTTCTTC. This encodes CASSQEESFYNEQFF.

A remark on this clonotype: At one of its ends the junction is not consistent with the germline gene, which may arise from a read error. The CDR3 reads CASSLGTGDQETQDF. The CDR3 DNA reads as TGTGCCAGCAGCTTGGGGACAGGGGATCAAGAGACCCAGGACTTC. The genes are TRBV5-5 and TRBJ2-7; 9 bases match TRBD1. The CDR3 has 15 residues. Germline CDR1 reads SGHKS; CDR2 reads YYEKEE (reference sequence).

The genes are TRBV12-3 or TRBV12-4 and TRBJ2-7, with D perhaps TRBD1 (6 bases). Trimming removed 6 bases from V and 3 bases from J, with 15 bases in between. This CDR3 contains 14 residues. The CDR3 here is CASSLQGRGYEQYF. DNA for the CDR3: TGTGCCAGCAGCCTACAGGGAAGAGGCTACGAGCAGTACTTC.

In its sample, this clonotype was seen a few times. The chain uses TRBV19 and TRBJ2-3; D uncertain. The germline V and J ends were trimmed by 5 bases and 3 bases, with 18 bases remaining between them. Germline CDR1 LNHDA, CDR2 SQIVND (reference sequence). This CDR3 comprises 16 residues. CDR3 protein: CASSPLARQRTDTQYF. The CDR3 region has the DNA TGTGCCAGTAGTCCCTTAGCCCGGCAGAGGACAGATACGCAGTATTTT.

The rearrangement links TRBV6-5 to TRBJ2-3, with TRBD1 matching over 7 bases. Germline CDR1 and CDR2: MNHEY and SVGAGI. The length of the CDR3 is 16 residues. The ends lost 2 bases at V and 4 bases at J; junction bases unmatched: 9. CDR3 loop: CASSYARAGGADTQYF. The CDR3, as DNA: TGTGCCAGCAGTTACGCCAGGGCAGGGGGAGCAGATACGCAGTATTTT.

The chain combines TRBV20-1 with TRBJ2-5, with 9 bases matching TRBD1. Germline V lookup: CDR1 DFQATT, CDR2 SNEGSKA (reference sequence). With V trimmed by 5 bases and J by 5 bases, 15 bases remained unmatched. This CDR3 comprises 16 residues. In DNA form, the CDR3 reads TGCAGTGCTCCATCCCCGGGACAGGGAGACGGGGAGACCCAGTACTTC. Translated, it gives CSAPSPGQGDGETQYF.

The CDR3 is CASSRPGQGGKNIQYF. In DNA form, the CDR3 reads TGTGCCAGCAGCAGGCCGGGACAGGGTGGCAAAAACATTCAGTACTTC. V gene TRBV7-2 combines with J gene TRBJ2-4; 9 bases fit TRBD1. The germline CDR1 and CDR2 sequences are SGHTA and FQGNSA. The CDR3 runs to 16 residues. Trimming removed 5 bases from V and 3 bases from J; junction bases left unmatched: 8.

This clonotype turned up a few times. This rearrangement joins TRBV6-2 or TRBV6-3 to TRBJ2-7; the D gene is possibly TRBD1 (6 bases). Germline CDR1 MNHEY, CDR2 SVGEGT. CDR3 size: 14 residues. V lost 0 bases to trimming and J lost 3 bases, with 9 bases between them. CDR3 protein: CASSYSSGDYEQYF. Here the CDR3 DNA reads TGTGCCAGCAGTTACTCCTCAGGGGACTACGAGCAGTACTTC.

This clonotype was found a few times. The V call is TRBV5-1, the J call TRBJ2-4, with D possibly matching TRBD1 (5 bases). The DNA matches TRBJ2-7 better at its end, which makes the J call doubtful. This CDR3 region has 14 residues. Germline CDR1 reads SGHRS; CDR2 reads YFSETQ. CDR3 nucleotide sequence: TGCGCCAGCAGCTTGGTTGCAGGGAACTACGAGCAGTACTTC. Protein: CASSLVAGNYEQYF.

Comments on this clonotype: An end of the junction does not agree with germline; a read error may underlie this. The rearrangement uses TRBV11-2 and TRBJ2-6, with a weak D call TRBD1 (5 bases). Germline CDR1 and CDR2: SGHAT and FQNNGV. The CDR3 length is 15 residues. CDR3 sequence reads: CASSLGNTGANVRTF. DNA of the CDR3: TGTGCCAGCAGCTTAGGGAACACTGGGGCCAACGTCCGGACTTTC.

The rearrangement uses TRBV5-1 and TRBJ1-2; no clear D. Germline values: CDR1 SGHRS, CDR2 YFSETQ. The CDR3 is 13 amino acids. V was cut by 2 bases and J by 4 bases, with 9 bases left in between. This CDR3 is CASSLGRVYGYTF. CDR3 sequence (DNA): TGCGCCAGCAGCTTAGGGAGGGTCTATGGCTACACCTTC. The full variable domain, its missing parts supplied by reference TRBV5-1 and TRBJ1-2, is KAGVTQTPRYLIKTRGQQVTLSCSPISGHRSVSWYQQTPGQGLQFLFEYFSETQRNKGNFPGRFSGRQFSNSRSEMNVSTLELGDSALYLCASSLGRVYGYTFGSGTRLTVV.

The chain employs TRBV10-3 and TRBJ1-2, with 7 bases fitting TRBD1. The germline CDR1 and CDR2 sequences are ENHRY and SYGVKD. V lost 8 bases, J lost 2 bases, and 11 bases stayed unmatched. This CDR3 comprises 15 residues. CDR3 bases: TGTGCCATCGGACCCGAGGACAGGCCGAACTATGGCTACACCTTC. Translating gives CAIGPEDRPNYGYTF.